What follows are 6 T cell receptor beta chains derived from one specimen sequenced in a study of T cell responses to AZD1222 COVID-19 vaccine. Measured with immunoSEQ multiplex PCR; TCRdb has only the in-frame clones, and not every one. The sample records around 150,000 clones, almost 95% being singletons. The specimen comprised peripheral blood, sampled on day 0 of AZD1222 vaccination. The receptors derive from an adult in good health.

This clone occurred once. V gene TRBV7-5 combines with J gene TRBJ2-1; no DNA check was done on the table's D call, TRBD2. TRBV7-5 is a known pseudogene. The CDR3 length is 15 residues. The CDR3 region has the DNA TGTGCCAGAAGCCAAGGGGGGGGGTCCTACAATGAGCAGTTCTTC. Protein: CARSQGGGSYNEQFF.

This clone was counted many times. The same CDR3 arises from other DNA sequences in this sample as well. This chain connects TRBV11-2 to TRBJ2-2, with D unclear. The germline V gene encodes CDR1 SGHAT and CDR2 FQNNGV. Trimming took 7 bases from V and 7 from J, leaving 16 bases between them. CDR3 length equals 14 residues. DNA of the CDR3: TGTGCCAGCATCGAAGGACCGGGCTACGGGGAGCTGTTTTTT. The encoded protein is CASIEGPGYGELFF.

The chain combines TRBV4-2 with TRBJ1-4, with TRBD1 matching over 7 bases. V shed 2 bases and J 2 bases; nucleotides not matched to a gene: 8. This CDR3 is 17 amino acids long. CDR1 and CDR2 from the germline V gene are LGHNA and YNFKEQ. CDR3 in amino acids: CASSQYVSGQTNEKLFF. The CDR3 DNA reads TGTGCCAGCAGCCAATACGTCTCGGGACAGACTAATGAAAAACTGTTTTTT.

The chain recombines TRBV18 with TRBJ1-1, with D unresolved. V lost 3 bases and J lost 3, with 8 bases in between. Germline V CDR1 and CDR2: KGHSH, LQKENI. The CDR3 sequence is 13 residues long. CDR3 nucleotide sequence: TGTGCCAGCTCACCCCTCCGGGACACTGAAGCTTTCTTT. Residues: CASSPLRDTEAFF.

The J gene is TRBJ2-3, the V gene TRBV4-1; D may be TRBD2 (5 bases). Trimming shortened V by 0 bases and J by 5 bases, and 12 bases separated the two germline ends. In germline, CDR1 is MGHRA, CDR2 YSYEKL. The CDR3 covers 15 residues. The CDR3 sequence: CASSQEFGLGDTQYF. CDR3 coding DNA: TGCGCCAGCAGCCAAGAATTCGGACTGGGAGATACGCAGTATTTT.

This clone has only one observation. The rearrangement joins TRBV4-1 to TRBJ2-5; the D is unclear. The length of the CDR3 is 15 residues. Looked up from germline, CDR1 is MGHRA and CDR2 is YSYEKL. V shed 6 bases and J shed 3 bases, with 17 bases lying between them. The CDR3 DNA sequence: TGCGCCAGCAGTCTAGGGCCTGCGAAAAAAGAGACCCAGTACTTC. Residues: CASSLGPAKKETQYF.